The rows below give T cell receptor beta chains drawn from one sample of a study of blood T cell repertoires in COVID-19. Assay: immunoSEQ multiplex PCR; the TCRdb copy retains only in-frame clones and omits some. Of 150,000 to 200,000 clones in the sample, around 80% were seen once. Sequencing used PBMCs or T cells enriched from blood (not recorded which). The source of these receptors is a woman between 50 and 59 years old in a cohort exposed to, infected with or recovered from COVID-19 (not recorded which). Both conserved end residues are part of each CDR3. D genes are given only for firm matches. Clone size is given for some rows only: seen once, a few or many times, or a class if the clone is expanded.

clone_size j_call v_call cdr3_length d_call cdr3_aa cdr3_nt
. TRBJ1-2 TRBV19 17 TRBD1 CASSSPGQGARVYGYTF TGTGCCAGTAGTTCGCCGGGACAGGGGGCGCGTGTCTATGGCTACACCTTC
. TRBJ1-4 TRBV7-9 15 . CASSLQSGLGEKLFF TGTGCCAGCAGCTTACAGTCAGGGCTTGGTGAAAAACTGTTTTTT
. TRBJ1-5 TRBV2 13 . CASSRDIDQPQHF TGTGCCAGCAGTCGGGACATCGATCAGCCCCAGCATTTT
. TRBJ1-4 TRBV7-9 15 TRBD1 CASSSGQGEGEKLFF TGTGCCAGCAGCTCCGGACAGGGGGAGGGAGAAAAACTGTTTTTT
. TRBJ2-5 TRBV11-3 15 . CASSFDGAREETQYF TGTGCCAGCAGCTTTGATGGGGCCAGGGAAGAGACCCAGTACTTC
once TRBJ1-3 TRBV10-1 22 TRBD1 CASSERQGVKGGLKVAGNTIYF TGCGCCAGCAGTGAGCGGCAGGGGGTAAAGGGTGGCCTCAAGGTAGCAGGAAACACCATATATTTT
few TRBJ1-4 TRBV5-1 15 . CASSRTGATNEKLFF TGCGCCAGCAGCCGGACCGGGGCAACTAATGAAAAACTGTTTTTT
. TRBJ2-2 TRBV5-1 15 . CASSFPGQNTGELFF TGCGCCAGCAGCTTTCCAGGACAGAACACCGGGGAGCTGTTTTTT
. TRBJ2-7 TRBV12-3/TRBV12-4 13 . CASNVGSSYEQYF TGTGCCAGCAACGTGGGGAGTTCCTACGAGCAGTACTTC
. TRBJ1-2 TRBV5-4 14 . CASSLAGVGYGYTF TGTGCCAGCAGCTTAGCAGGGGTAGGCTATGGCTACACCTTC
. TRBJ1-1 TRBV6-5 13 . CASTLATRPEAFF TGTGCCAGCACCCTAGCAACACGCCCTGAAGCTTTCTTT
. TRBJ1-5 TRBV19 17 TRBD1 CASSIAPGTGSGQPQHF TGTGCCAGTAGTATAGCGCCGGGGACAGGGTCGGGACAGCCCCAGCATTTT
. TRBJ2-7 TRBV27 17 TRBD1 CASRRTGKSGNTYEQYF TGTGCCAGCAGAAGGACAGGGAAAAGCGGAAACACCTACGAGCAGTACTTC
. TRBJ2-7 TRBV29-1 14 TRBD1 CSVKSGGSSYEQYF TGCAGCGTCAAATCAGGGGGCAGCTCCTACGAGCAGTACTTC
once TRBJ1-1 TRBV5-1 16 TRBD1 CASSLARTGGNTEAFF TGCGCCAGCAGCTTGGCTCGGACAGGGGGAAACACTGAAGCTTTCTTT
. TRBJ1-5 TRBV28 16 TRBD1 CASSPTGTGGNQPQHF TGTGCCAGCAGTCCAACCGGGACAGGGGGGAATCAGCCCCAGCATTTT
. TRBJ2-5 TRBV6-4 16 . CASSDVQPDGVETQYF TGTGCCAGCAGTGACGTCCAGCCGGACGGGGTGGAGACCCAGTACTTC
. TRBJ2-1 TRBV11-2 14 . CASSASIDYNEQFF TGTGCCAGCAGCGCCTCTATCGACTACAATGAGCAGTTCTTC
. TRBJ2-1 TRBV18 16 TRBD2 CASSPRGTSGSNEQFF TGTGCCAGCTCACCACGGGGGACTAGCGGGAGCAATGAGCAGTTCTTC
. TRBJ2-2 TRBV5-4 16 . CASSPDSRFGTGELFF TGTGCCAGCAGTCCGGACTCCCGCTTTGGGACCGGGGAGCTGTTTTTT
. TRBJ2-1 TRBV28 16 TRBD2 CASRPFQGLGGAEQFF TGTGCCAGCAGACCCTTCCAGGGACTAGGAGGCGCTGAGCAGTTCTTC
. TRBJ2-3 TRBV7-9 16 TRBD1 CASSPLTGQGADTQYF TGTGCCAGCAGCCCGCTCACCGGACAGGGGGCAGATACGCAGTATTTT
. TRBJ1-5 TRBV19 16 . CASSIFGGGSNQPQHF TGTGCCAGTAGTATTTTCGGGGGAGGGAGCAATCAGCCCCAGCATTTT
. TRBJ2-1 TRBV5-3 18 TRBD1 CARSLGTGSTQLNNEQFF TGTGCCAGAAGCTTGGGGACAGGGTCGACGCAATTAAACAATGAGCAGTTCTTC
. TRBJ2-2 TRBV6-5 14 . CASKLDRNTGELFF TGTGCCAGCAAGCTTGACAGGAACACCGGGGAGCTGTTTTTT
. TRBJ2-3 TRBV6-2/TRBV6-3 15 . CASSTSRVRVDTQYF TGTGCCAGCAGTACTTCTCGGGTCCGGGTGGATACGCAGTATTTT
few TRBJ2-7 TRBV11-2 12 . CASSQRLVGQYF TGTGCCAGCAGCCAAAGACTAGTCGGGCAGTACTTC
. TRBJ1-5 TRBV2 13 . CASSGQDNQPQHF TGTGCCAGCAGTGGACAGGACAATCAGCCCCAGCATTTT
few TRBJ2-2 TRBV11-2 15 . CASSLSSLFPGELFF TGTGCCAGCAGCTTATCCTCCCTCTTTCCCGGGGAGCTGTTTTTT
. TRBJ2-1 TRBV27 16 TRBD2 CASSPWGTSAYSEQFF TGTGCCAGCAGTCCCTGGGGGACTAGCGCCTATAGTGAGCAGTTCTTC
. TRBJ2-5 TRBV2 12 . CASNQLPETQYF TGTGCCAGCAACCAACTCCCAGAGACCCAGTACTTC
few TRBJ1-1 TRBV7-9 13 . CASSSSGGEYAFF TGTGCCAGCAGCTCGTCGGGCGGGGAGTATGCTTTCTTT
. TRBJ1-2 TRBV7-2 15 TRBD1 CASSLGQGANYGYTF TGTGCCAGCAGCTTAGGACAGGGGGCAAACTATGGCTACACCTTC
. TRBJ1-5 TRBV4-1 16 TRBD1 CASSQQITGADQPQHF TGCGCCAGCAGCCAACAGATTACAGGGGCCGACCAGCCCCAGCATTTT
. TRBJ2-7 TRBV20-1 11 . CSGLTAYEQYF TGCAGTGGACTAACTGCCTACGAGCAGTACTTC
. TRBJ1-1 TRBV19 14 . CASSTQVANTEAFF TGTGCCAGTAGTACCCAGGTCGCGAACACTGAAGCTTTCTTT
. TRBJ2-3 TRBV18 15 TRBD2 CASSPASGSSDTQYF TGTGCCAGCTCCCCCGCTAGCGGGAGTTCAGATACGCAGTATTTT
. TRBJ2-7 TRBV2 15 . CASRGVGDGRGDKYF TGTGCCAGCAGGGGGGTTGGGGACGGCCGTGGGGACAAGTACTTC
. TRBJ2-1 TRBV27 12 TRBD2 CASSFLAGEQFF TGTGCCAGCAGTTTTTTAGCGGGTGAGCAGTTCTTC
. TRBJ1-1 TRBV4-1 17 TRBD1 CASSQAYRGRRNTEAFF TGCGCCAGCAGCCAAGCATACAGGGGGCGCCGGAACACTGAAGCTTTCTTT
once TRBJ2-1 TRBV25-1 17 TRBD2 CASSESLRLAGFDEQFF TGTGCCAGCAGTGAATCTCTACGACTAGCGGGGTTCGATGAGCAGTTCTTC
. TRBJ1-2 TRBV6-5 13 . CATGRRVEDGYTF TGTGCCACCGGACGGAGGGTTGAGGATGGCTACACCTTC
many TRBJ1-5 TRBV2 13 . CASSDRADQPQHF TGTGCCAGCAGTGACAGGGCTGACCAGCCCCAGCATTTT
. TRBJ2-1 TRBV24-1 18 TRBD2 CATSESLAETTSYNEQFF TGTGCCACCAGTGAATCGCTAGCGGAGACAACCTCCTACAATGAGCAGTTCTTC
. TRBJ1-4 TRBV18 14 TRBD1 CASSPKGQGEKLFF TGTGCCAGCTCACCCAAAGGACAGGGCGAAAAACTGTTTTTT
. TRBJ1-3 TRBV14 15 . CASSHLATTGNTIYF TGTGCCAGCAGCCATCTTGCGACAACTGGAAACACCATATATTTT
. TRBJ2-2 TRBV5-1 16 TRBD2 CASSLGSGGNTGELFF TGCGCCAGCAGCTTGGGCAGCGGGGGGAACACCGGGGAGCTGTTTTTT
. TRBJ2-7 TRBV15 15 . CATSRVTGSTYEQYF TGTGCCACCAGCAGAGTCACGGGAAGCACCTACGAGCAGTACTTC
. TRBJ2-3 TRBV2 13 TRBD2 CASSLGIAGTQYF TGTGCCAGCAGTCTCGGAATAGCGGGTACGCAGTATTTT
. TRBJ1-1 TRBV3-1/TRBV3-2 15 TRBD1 CASSLRTGLNTEAFF TGTGCCAGCAGCCTCCGGACAGGCTTGAACACTGAAGCTTTCTTT
. TRBJ1-5 TRBV28 15 . CASSSTGKLNQPQHF TGTGCCAGCAGTTCTACCGGGAAACTCAATCAGCCCCAGCATTTT
. TRBJ2-1 TRBV5-1 15 . CASSPQGSSYNEQFF TGCGCCAGCAGCCCCCAGGGGAGCTCCTACAATGAGCAGTTCTTC
once TRBJ2-2 TRBV5-1 15 TRBD2 CASSVASGRSGELFF TGCGCCAGCAGCGTAGCTAGCGGGAGATCTGGGGAGCTGTTTTTT
few TRBJ1-1 TRBV7-9 16 TRBD1 CASSWTGGAWVTEAFF TGTGCCAGCAGCTGGACAGGGGGCGCTTGGGTCACTGAAGCTTTCTTT
. TRBJ2-7 TRBV20-1 14 . CSASREGRTYEQYF TGCAGTGCAAGTAGAGAGGGCCGCACCTACGAGCAGTACTTC
once TRBJ1-1 TRBV9 14 TRBD1 CASSAGQGRPEAFF TGTGCCAGCAGCGCGGGACAGGGTCGACCTGAAGCTTTCTTT
. TRBJ1-5 TRBV9 13 . CASSVADSQPQHF TGTGCCAGCAGCGTAGCCGACAGTCAGCCCCAGCATTTT